Sequencing of this T cell receptor (beta chain) was carried out in a study of Graves' ophthalmopathy and Graves' hyperthyroidism (dated 2018 in TCRdb). Concerning the study at large: Peripheral blood was collected at initial diagnosis, prior to any treatment. To explore V-J signatures distinguishing ophthalmopathy from hyperthyroidism, a discovery set of under 110 patients (fewer than 45 ophthalmopathy, 57 stable hyperthyroidism) was enrolled. After sampling, hyperthyroidism patients received methimazole starting at 30 mg daily, and ophthalmopathy patients received high-dose intravenous methylprednisolone. In total, some 130 blood samples were TCR-sequenced: fewer than 50 ophthalmopathy, 80 or so hyperthyroidism and approximately 17 hyperthyroidism-to-ophthalmopathy patients. T-cell repertoires of thyroid tissue and blood were compared in six hyperthyroidism patients. For independent validation, a separate cohort was made up of fewer than 20 hyperthyroidism patients plus 17 patients who later progressed from hyperthyroidism to ophthalmopathy. The study used signatures of the TCR beta repertoire to tell Graves' ophthalmopathy apart from Graves' hyperthyroidism and to predict which patients would progress to ophthalmopathy.

Looking up the germline V gene yields CDR1 SGHTS and CDR2 YDEGEE. CDR3 length: 15 amino acids, cysteine to phenylalanine. The entry retains the CDR3 DNA only, 45 bases that are in frame from base 1. V lost 4 bases and J lost 4 bases; the stretch between them is 12 bases long. The paper's findings and limits, for the study overall: No statistical method was used to set the sample size in advance, and the investigators knew which group each participant was assigned to. Most expanded thyroid clonotypes with frequency above 0.001 were also detected in blood, suggesting blood repertoires may reflect the thyroid immune response. In validation, the model predicted ophthalmopathy progression with about 70% sensitivity and roughly 72% specificity; some twelve predicted patients were CT-confirmed with GO in a median of approximately 6.2 months. Ophthalmopathy was separated from stable hyperthyroidism by the 13-signature model with roughly 90% sensitivity and 81% to 84% specificity in cross-validation and with 80%/75% in the test set.

Ophthalmopathy patients were characterized by moderately to severely active disease, a Clinical Activity Score of at least 3, a NOSPECS grade of at least 4, and a disease duration under 3 months. Anyone with other autoimmune diseases, uncontrolled infections, pregnancy or lactation was excluded from the study. Clinical symptoms, serum thyroxine, TRAb, thyroid ultrasound and orbital computed tomography were used for diagnosis. PBMCs were isolated from about 9.2 ml of fresh peripheral blood by Ficoll-Paque density gradient centrifugation. Total RNA was extracted using Trizol reagent, and RNA quality was checked on an Agilent 2100 Bioanalyzer. For repertoire sequencing, TCR beta CDR3 regions were amplified from RNA transcripts. HTBI primers and the Qiagen OneStep RT-PCR kit were used in a first-round RT-PCR, which was followed by a second-round multiplex PCR, size selection and purification. The libraries underwent paired-end sequencing with 100 bp reads on an Illumina HiSeq2000. Per the source publication's procedure: SOAPnuke was used for read processing, and reads with adapters, uncalled bases, a mean Phred below 15, or no exact constant-primer or identifier match were discarded. COPE v1.2.5 was used to merge the high-quality paired reads. Clonotypes were defined as unique nucleotide sequences and were aligned to IMGT TRB V, D and J references using MiTCR v1.1. The analysis was limited to V-J combinations with a frequency above 0.0001, which together covered 99.2% of the repertoires. A TCR clonal expansion and chaos score per V-J combination was defined as the ratio of F50 clonal expansion to chaos observed in the TCRdist matrix. Welch's t-statistics and random forest were used to reduce features to some 13 V-J combinations, which were fed into a naive Bayes classifier. Thyroid-blood repertoire similarity was quantified with the Morisita-Horn index. TCRdb handled the public reads itself, with Q25 trimming in fastp and clone calling in MiXCR, and kept productive beta chains. Merged by CDR3 protein, the rows form single entries marked with the most common genes and DNA. TCRdb, not the authors, supplied the V and J calls. Here the sample has 650,000 to 900,000 distinct CDR3 sequences; roughly 41% occur a single time. The leading ten clones occupy around 40% of the sample.

In its sample, this clonotype was seen a few times. Its target antigen remains unknown. Per-nucleotide qualities are absent, and no much larger clonotype sits a single base away. This TCR derives from an adult man with Graves' ophthalmopathy. The sequence joins TRBV5-8 to TRBJ2-6, with the D call perhaps TRBD1 or TRBD2, each one matching 6 bases. Sequenced input: peripheral blood. The encoded CDR3 is CASSPRGEGANVLTF. The DNA is as follows: TGTGCCAGCAGCCCGAGGGGGGAAGGGGCCAACGTCCTGACTTTC.